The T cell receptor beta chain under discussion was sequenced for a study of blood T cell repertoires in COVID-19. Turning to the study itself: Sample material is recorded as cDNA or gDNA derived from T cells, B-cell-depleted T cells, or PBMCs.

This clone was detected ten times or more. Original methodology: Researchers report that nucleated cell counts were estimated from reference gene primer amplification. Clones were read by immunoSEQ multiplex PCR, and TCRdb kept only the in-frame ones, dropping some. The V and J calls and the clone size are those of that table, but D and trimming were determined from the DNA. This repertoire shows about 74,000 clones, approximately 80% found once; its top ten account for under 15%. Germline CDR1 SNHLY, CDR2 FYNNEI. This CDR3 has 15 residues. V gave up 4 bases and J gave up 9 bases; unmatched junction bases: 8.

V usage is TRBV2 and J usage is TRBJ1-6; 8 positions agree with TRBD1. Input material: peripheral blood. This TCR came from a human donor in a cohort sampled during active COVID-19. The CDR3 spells CASSVGQGAGSPLHF. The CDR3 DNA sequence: TGTGCCAGCAGTGTCGGCCAGGGGGCGGGTTCACCCCTCCACTTT.